The entry that follows covers one T cell receptor beta chain sequence. The data belong to a study of blood T cell repertoires in COVID-19. For the study at large: The United States, Italy and Spain were the sources of the acute and convalescent COVID-19 samples. The cDNA or gDNA used as material had been derived from T cells, B-cell-depleted T cells, or PBMCs.

As handled by the study authors: Reference gene primers were amplified, and this amplification served to estimate nucleated cell counts. Here immunoSEQ multiplex PCR was the method, and the copy in TCRdb shows in-frame clones only, minus some. V and J calls and clone size come straight from that table; D and trimming were deduced from the DNA. The table has around 99,000 clones, about four fifths seen once. This CDR3 contains 16 residues. Germline CDR1 is SGHRS and CDR2 is YFSETQ. The trim removed 3 bases at V and 3 bases at J, leaving 7 bases unmatched. The genes are TRBV5-1 and TRBJ2-5, with 11 bases lining up with TRBD2. The TCR originated in a human donor in a cohort sampled during active COVID-19. Sequencing was carried out using peripheral blood. The CDR3 reads CASSWGTSGDKETQYF. Here the CDR3 DNA reads TGCGCCAGCAGCTGGGGGACTAGCGGAGATAAAGAGACCCAGTACTTC.